What follows are 28 T cell receptor beta chains derived from one specimen sequenced in a study of Graves' ophthalmopathy and Graves' hyperthyroidism. Scientists amplified the TCR beta CDR3 regions from RNA transcripts. Investigators did first-round RT-PCR with HTBI primers, then second-round multiplex PCR. Each CDR3 protein is one row after TCRdb ran MiXCR on the multiplex PCR reads. The table lists 220,000 or so distinct CDR3 sequences, 20% to 25% of them singletons, with around 40% in the top ten. Sequencing used peripheral blood. Receptors originate from a woman aged 45-65 years with Graves' ophthalmopathy.

This clonotype has more than one count but fewer than ten. V and J are TRBV28 and TRBJ2-7; D might be TRBD2 (5 bases). Germline lookup yields CDR1 MDHEN and CDR2 SYDVKM. V lost 1 base and J lost 3, with 10 bases in between. The CDR3 totals 14 residues. The CDR3 nucleotides read TGTGCCAGCAGTTTATCTTACGGGGACTACGAGCAGTACTTC. It yields the protein CASSLSYGDYEQYF. Variable domain in full (rest from reference TRBV28 and TRBJ2-7): DVKVTQSSRYLVKRTGEKVFLECVQDMDHENMFWYRQDPGLGLRLIYFSYDVKMKEKGDIPEGYSVSREKKERFSLILESASTNQTSMYLCASSLSYGDYEQYFGPGTRLTVT.

Many counts were recorded for this clonotype. The chain employs TRBV12-5 and TRBJ1-2; possible D gene TRBD1, 6 bases. Trimming pared 6 bases from V and 4 bases from J, leaving 24 bases between. This CDR3 has 17 residues. The germline CDR1 and CDR2 sequences are LGHNT and FRNRAP. CDR3 coding DNA: TGTGCTAGTGGCCGATCCCTCGAGGCAGGGGCCCTCTATGGCTACACCTTC. Residues: CASGRSLEAGALYGYTF.

The V gene is TRBV20-1, the J gene TRBJ2-7; D gene unclear. This CDR3 contains 13 residues. Trimming took off 3 bases at V and 3 bases at J, with 12 bases between the two ends. Per the germline V gene, CDR1 is DFQATT and CDR2 is SNEGSKA (reference sequence). The CDR3 coding sequence is TGCAGTGCTAGGCGACAAACCGACTACGAGCAGTACTTC. Protein: CSARRQTDYEQYF.

V and J are TRBV27 and TRBJ2-7; D not certain. Germline loops: CDR1 MNHEY, CDR2 SMNVEV (reference sequence). V lost 6 bases and J lost 0, with 9 bases in between. The CDR3 spans 13 residues. The CDR3 region is CASSPGFSYEQYF. DNA for the CDR3: TGTGCCAGCAGCCCCGGGTTCTCCTACGAGCAGTACTTC.

This clonotype was observed many times. This rearrangement joins TRBV5-1 to TRBJ1-1, with D uncertain. The CDR3 consists of 15 residues. Looked up from germline, CDR1 is SGHRS and CDR2 is YFSETQ. V was shortened by 1 base and J by 0 bases, with 10 bases between the two germline ends. CDR3 residues: CASSLPGVMNTEAFF. The DNA for the CDR3 is TGCGCCAGCAGCTTGCCAGGTGTCATGAACACTGAAGCTTTCTTT.

This clonotype came up many times. The genes are TRBV20-1 and TRBJ2-5; D remains unclear. The germline V gene has CDR1 DFQATT and CDR2 SNEGSKA (reference sequence). V was clipped by 7 bases and J by 7 bases, with 13 bases between them. This CDR3 has 11 amino acids. CDR3 sequence (DNA): TGCAGTGTAAAGACGGATTTGACCCAGTACTTC. Its protein is CSVKTDLTQYF.

This chain uses TRBV6-1 with TRBJ1-1, with D possibly TRBD1 on 5 matching bases. Germline V gene data show CDR1 as MNHNS and CDR2 as SASEGT. The CDR3 is made up of 14 amino acids. The V and J ends lost 7 bases and 11 bases respectively, with 23 bases between them. CDR3 sequence (DNA): TGTGCCAGCAAGGGAGGGACCATCATCAGCGAGGCTTTCTTT. Translated: CASKGGTIISEAFF.

There are many counts of this clonotype. The gene calls are TRBV6-5 and TRBJ2-7, with D unclear. Germline-derived CDR1 and CDR2 are MNHEY and SVGAGI. Trimming removed 4 bases at V and 2 bases at J, with 21 bases between. This CDR3 is built from 17 residues. The CDR3 here is CASSSSGMVSGAYEQYF. Written as DNA, the CDR3 is TGTGCCAGCAGTTCCTCTGGAATGGTATCAGGAGCCTACGAGCAGTACTTC.

This clonotype was counted between two and nine times. The V gene is TRBV19, the J gene TRBJ1-5; 9 bases line up with TRBD1. The CDR3 consists of 17 residues. Germline V gives CDR1 LNHDA, CDR2 SQIVND (reference sequence). Trimming at V came to 5 bases and at J to 11 bases, leaving 19 bases not matched to a gene. This CDR3 reads CASSLPRDRVGDRTQHF. The CDR3 DNA is TGTGCCAGTAGTCTCCCTCGGGACAGGGTAGGGGACAGGACCCAGCATTTT.

The sample holds many counts of this clonotype. The chain employs TRBV3-1 and TRBJ1-5; unclear D gene. Germline V gene lookup returns CDR1 LGHDT and CDR2 YNNKEL (reference sequence). The CDR3 sequence is 15 residues long. V lost 0 bases and J lost 6, with 12 bases in between. CDR3 DNA sequence: TGTGCCAGCAGCCAAGATCCGGACCGCGGTCAGCCCCAGCATTTT. Its protein product is CASSQDPDRGQPQHF.

This clonotype was counted at least ten times. The rearrangement uses TRBV4-1 and TRBJ2-7, with 7 nucleotides matching TRBD2. This CDR3 spans 15 amino acids. V shed 0 bases, J shed 5 bases, and the junction held 7 bases outside the gene matches. From germline, CDR1 is MGHRA and CDR2 YSYEKL. CDR3 amino acids: CASSQDLDRGDEQYF. The DNA of the CDR3 is TGCGCCAGCAGCCAAGACTTAGACCGGGGGGACGAGCAGTACTTC.

This clonotype has at least ten counts. V usage is TRBV28 and J usage is TRBJ1-5; no clear D. The length of the CDR3 is 16 residues. V was shortened by 4 bases and J by 3 bases, with 16 bases between the two germline ends. The germline gives CDR1 MDHEN, CDR2 SYDVKM. CDR3 DNA sequence: TGTGCCAGCAGTTCTTTGACGGACGGGAACAATCAGCCCCAGCATTTT. This encodes CASSSLTDGNNQPQHF.

The sample holds a few counts of this clonotype. The rearrangement links TRBV30 to TRBJ1-2; D ambiguous. Germline CDR1 reads GTSNPN; CDR2 reads SVGIG (reference sequence). CDR3 length: 13 residues. Trimming left V 8 bases short and J 1 base short, with 14 bases between. CDR3: CALRGRNNYGYTF. CDR3 sequence (DNA): TGTGCCCTCAGAGGGCGGAATAACTATGGCTACACCTTC. Full variable domain (remainder filled in from reference TRBV30 and TRBJ1-2): SQTIHQWPATLVQPVGSPLSLECTVEGTSNPNLYWYRQAAGRGLQLLFYSVGIGQISSEVPQNLSASRPQDRQFILSSKKLLLSDSGFYLCALRGRNNYGYTFGSGTRLTVV.

The chain links TRBV7-9 to TRBJ1-5; D gene unclear. The CDR3 totals 14 residues. CDR1 is SEHNR, CDR2 FQNEAQ, per germline (reference sequence). V was cut by 5 bases and J by 5 bases, with 13 bases left in between. The CDR3 DNA reads TGTGCCAGCAGCAATGACGGGCCACATCAGCCCCAGCATTTT. The encoded protein is CASSNDGPHQPQHF.

This clonotype was recorded at least ten times. V gene TRBV7-2 combines with J gene TRBJ2-2, with TRBD2 matching over 7 bases. This CDR3 has 14 residues. Germline CDR1 reads SGHTA; CDR2 reads FQGNSA. V shed 5 bases, J shed 5 bases, and the junction held 5 bases outside the gene matches. CDR3 residues: CASSASGTTGELFF. The CDR3 DNA follows: TGTGCCAGCAGCGCAAGCGGGACGACCGGGGAGCTGTTTTTT.

This clonotype appeared many times. The chain carries TRBV12-3 or TRBV12-4 and TRBJ1-2; perhaps TRBD1 as D (6 bases). V was clipped by 5 bases and J by 4 bases, with 17 bases between them. CDR3 length: 15 amino acids. CDR3 in DNA: TGTGCCAGCAGTCTTACAGGGACCGATGGCTATGGCTACACCTTC. It encodes CASSLTGTDGYGYTF.

This chain joins TRBV6-2 or TRBV6-3 and TRBJ1-2; D is uncertain. Germline-derived CDR1 and CDR2 are MNHEY and SVGEGT. Trimming shortened V by 2 bases and J by 4 bases, and 8 bases separated the two germline ends. The CDR3 loop spans 13 amino acids. CDR3: CASSYVGGYGYTF. The DNA of the CDR3 is TGTGCCAGCAGTTACGTTGGCGGCTATGGCTACACCTTC.

This clonotype has ten or more counts. This rearrangement joins TRBV19 to TRBJ1-5, with D tentatively TRBD1 (6 bases). V shed 4 bases and J shed 7 bases, with 11 bases lying between them. Germline assignment: CDR1 LNHDA and CDR2 SQIVND (reference sequence). The CDR3 runs 13 residues. The CDR3: CASSSQGRQPQHF. Written as DNA, the CDR3 is TGTGCCAGTAGTAGTCAGGGGAGGCAGCCCCAGCATTTT.

This chain uses TRBV6-1 with TRBJ1-3; D gene uncertain. There are 11 residues in the CDR3. Trimming took off 10 bases at V and 4 bases at J, with 8 bases between the two ends. Germline V gene lookup returns CDR1 MNHNS and CDR2 SASEGT. The CDR3 spells CAIGSGNTIYF. CDR3 in DNA: TGTGCCATTGGGTCGGGAAACACCATATATTTT.

Many counts were recorded for this clonotype. The CDR3 nucleotides read TGTGCCAGCAGTGACTCCGAGGGAGACACCGGGGAGCTGTTTTTT. Translated, it gives CASSDSEGDTGELFF. The rearrangement uses TRBV6-4 and TRBJ2-2; possible D gene TRBD2, 5 bases. Trimming took off 0 bases at V and 3 bases at J, with 8 bases between the two ends. The CDR3 is made up of 15 amino acids. Germline V lookup: CDR1 MRHNA, CDR2 SNTAGT.

This clonotype was recorded many times. The chain employs TRBV7-2 and TRBJ1-6; D gene unclear. The germline gives CDR1 SGHTA, CDR2 FQGNSA. Trimming left V 4 bases short and J 7 bases short, with 8 bases between. The CDR3 extends over 13 amino acids. CDR3 in amino acids: CASSSEPNSPLHF. CDR3 DNA: TGTGCCAGCAGCTCCGAACCCAATTCACCCCTCCACTTT.

In its sample, this clonotype was seen many times. The rearrangement joins TRBV6-5 to TRBJ2-7; D gene ambiguous. V lost 4 bases, J lost 4 bases, and 11 bases lay in between. Germline CDR1 reads MNHEY; CDR2 reads SVGAGI. The CDR3 is 13 residues long. This CDR3 reads CASSWSGSYEQYF. The CDR3, as DNA: TGTGCCAGCAGTTGGTCTGGAAGTTACGAGCAGTACTTC.

This clonotype showed up many times. V usage is TRBV7-8 and J usage is TRBJ2-7, with 9 bases matching TRBD1. Germline V gene data show CDR1 as SGHVS and CDR2 as FQNEAQ. The CDR3 length is 15 residues. V lost 2 bases, J lost 2 bases, and 4 bases stayed unmatched. CDR3 coding DNA: TGTGCCAGCAGCTTACTTTGGACAGGGGCCTACGAGCAGTACTTC. It is translated as CASSLLWTGAYEQYF.

This clonotype was found many times. The V and J genes are TRBV5-1 and TRBJ1-1; TRBD1 matches 12 bases. The germline CDR1 and CDR2 sequences are SGHRS and YFSETQ. The junction had 12 bases not matched to a gene; V was cut back by 4 bases and J by 5 bases. The CDR3 is 17 amino acids. This chain's CDR3 is CASSIGGTGGWRTEAFF. In DNA, the CDR3 is TGCGCCAGCAGCATTGGGGGGACAGGGGGCTGGCGGACTGAAGCTTTCTTT. The variable domain in full, completed from reference TRBV5-1 and TRBJ1-1, reads KAGVTQTPRYLIKTRGQQVTLSCSPISGHRSVSWYQQTPGQGLQFLFEYFSETQRNKGNFPGRFSGRQFSNSRSEMNVSTLELGDSALYLCASSIGGTGGWRTEAFFGQGTRLTVV.

Many counts were recorded for this clonotype. This chain links TRBV6-5 with TRBJ1-2, with D possibly matching TRBD1 (6 bases). This CDR3 comprises 13 residues. V was cut by 0 bases and J by 6 bases, with 8 bases left in between. Per germline, CDR1 MNHEY and CDR2 SVGAGI. CDR3 sequence: CASSYSRGNGYTF. The CDR3 nucleotides are TGTGCCAGCAGTTACTCGAGGGGGAATGGCTACACCTTC.

V gene TRBV11-2 combines with J gene TRBJ1-2, with 7 nucleotides matching TRBD1. The CDR3 has 14 amino acids. J lost 5 bases, V lost 3 bases, and 6 bases had no gene match. CDR1 is SGHAT and CDR2 is FQNNGV in the germline V gene. CDR3 protein: CASSFKTGLYGYTF. CDR3 DNA sequence: TGTGCCAGCAGCTTTAAGACAGGGTTATATGGCTACACCTTC.

At least ten counts were recorded for this clonotype. The gene calls are TRBV18 and TRBJ2-5; D call uncertain. The CDR3 is 13 residues long. With 4 bases removed from V and 5 bases from J, the gap between germline ends came to 11 bases. The germline CDR1 and CDR2 sequences are KGHSH and LQKENI. The DNA of the CDR3 is TGTGCCAGCTCACTAAAGACAACCGAGACCCAGTACTTC. This translates into CASSLKTTETQYF.

This clonotype showed up many times. The CDR3 is CASSLGLGGASYEQYF. DNA of the CDR3: TGTGCCAGCAGTTTAGGCCTGGGGGGGGCCTCCTACGAGCAGTACTTC. The rearrangement uses TRBV12-3 or TRBV12-4 and TRBJ2-7; D perhaps matches TRBD2 (7 bases). V lost 1 base and J 0 bases, leaving 13 bases between the germline ends. CDR3 size: 16 residues.